The 3 T cell receptor beta chains below were found in one sample sequenced in a study of blood T cell repertoires in COVID-19. Assay: immunoSEQ multiplex PCR; the TCRdb copy retains only in-frame clones and omits some. There are 300,000 to 450,000 clones in the sample; over 75% occur only once, and 1% to 1.5% lies in the top ten. The sequencing sample was made of PBMCs or T cells enriched from blood (not recorded which). These receptors all stem from a young man who had recovered from COVID-19.

This clone has only one observation. The rearrangement links TRBV4-1 to TRBJ2-5, with TRBD1 matching 8 bases. V shed 4 bases, J shed 3 bases, and the junction held 4 bases outside the gene matches. This CDR3 contains 14 residues. Looked up from germline, CDR1 is MGHRA and CDR2 is YSYEKL. The CDR3 spells CASSLPDREETQYF. The CDR3 region has the DNA TGCGCCAGCAGCCTTCCGGACAGGGAAGAGACCCAGTACTTC.

V usage is TRBV2 and J usage is TRBJ1-4; D perhaps matches TRBD1 (6 bases). V was pared by 2 bases and J by 13 bases, with 8 bases between. Germline V lookup: CDR1 SNHLY, CDR2 FYNNEI. The CDR3 length is 11 residues. This chain's CDR3 is CASSERGILFF. CDR3 DNA sequence: TGTGCCAGCAGTGAAAGGGGGATACTGTTTTTT.

There are a few counts of this clone. This rearrangement joins TRBV27 to TRBJ1-6, with a tentative D call TRBD1 (6 bases). V was cut by 3 bases and J by 10 bases, with 13 bases left in between. CDR1 is MNHEY, CDR2 SMNVEV, per germline (reference sequence). This CDR3 spans 14 amino acids. DNA for the CDR3: TGTGCCAGCAGTTTTTTACAGGGTAGCTCACCCCTCCACTTT. Protein sequence: CASSFLQGSSPLHF.